The rows below give T cell receptor beta chains drawn from one sample of a study of PD-L1 blockade in urothelial cancer. TCRdb's table, derived via immunoSEQ multiplex PCR, lists solely in-frame clones and lacks some. The sample holds tens of thousands of clones, 82% seen once. Sequenced here: PBMCs, sampled around atezolizumab (anti-PD-L1) treatment. The source is a man between 65 and 85 years old with urothelial cancer. Both conserved end residues are trimmed from each CDR3. Clone sizes are given selectively: once, few, many, or a class where the clone is expanded.

CDR3,V,size,J
ASSSRQGNTGELF,TRBV6-6,once,TRBJ2-2
AWRGSGGRGYT,TRBV30,.,TRBJ1-2
ASSRPPSGEAF,TRBV7-7,.,TRBJ1-1
ASSFRGGAGELF,TRBV5-5,once,TRBJ2-2
ASSGGGPGLPQETQY,TRBV2,.,TRBJ2-5
ASSPTGNNQPQH,TRBV5-1,.,TRBJ1-5
ASSLDWGDQPQH,TRBV5-1,.,TRBJ1-5
SVSPGTLQETQY,TRBV29-1,.,TRBJ2-5
ASSFTTLNTEAF,TRBV5-1,.,TRBJ1-1
ASSYRLAGAGETQY,TRBV6-5,.,TRBJ2-5
ASSEGWGRANQPQH,TRBV10-1,.,TRBJ1-5
ASSLGGQLNSPLH,TRBV5-4,few,TRBJ1-6
ASTPPGYTDTQY,TRBV28,.,TRBJ2-3
ASSPGGLARSEQF,TRBV4-3,.,TRBJ2-1
ASSKRGQTLTFGAGELF,TRBV19,.,TRBJ2-2
ASSKQEGAGNTIY,TRBV21-1,.,TRBJ1-3
ASKDRAGSYEQY,TRBV19,once,TRBJ2-7
ALTPGQGSGYT,TRBV10-3,.,TRBJ1-2